This T cell receptor (beta chain) was sequenced in a study of T cells in Graves' hyperthyroidism and ophthalmopathy. Points from the study as a whole: Also found in blood were most expanded thyroid clonotypes above 0.001.

The study excluded patients with uncontrolled infection, other autoimmune disease, pregnancy or lactation. Germline assignment: CDR1 SGDLS and CDR2 YYNGEE. V lost 4 bases, J lost 5 bases, and 13 bases lay in between. The CDR3 extends over 13 amino acids. The table lists this clonotype with many counts. Its antigen is unidentified. TCR beta CDR3 regions were amplified from RNA. A set of HTBI primers served as the primers for a first-round RT-PCR of the TCR CDR3. Each CDR3 protein gets one entry after TCRdb re-called the multiplex PCR reads with MiXCR. Of about 510,000 distinct CDR3 sequences in the sample, 40% to 55% were seen once.

This chain links TRBV9 with TRBJ2-7, with D tentatively TRBD1 (5 bases). Specimen: peripheral blood or thyroid tissue (not recorded which). The clonotype comes from an adult woman with Graves' disease, either hyperthyroidism or ophthalmopathy (not recorded which). The CDR3 DNA follows: TGTGCCAGCAGCCCGTCAGGGTATCACGAGCAGTACTTC. Its protein product is CASSPSGYHEQYF.